The clone carrying this TCR beta chain turned up a few times. The antigen is undetermined. CDR3 size: 14 residues. Trimming left V 8 bases short and J 7 bases short, with 18 bases between. Germline V gene data show CDR1 as MNHEY and CDR2 as SVGEGT. These data originate in a study of blood T cells in healthy people across ages. Using a J-beta primer mix together with a sample-barcoded 5' primer, a second PCR was run for roughly 7 to 12 cycles. TCRdb processed the 5' RACE reads anew with MiXCR; each CDR3 protein has one entry. The sample consists of 1.5 million to 2 million distinct CDR3 sequences, 28% of them appearing once. Findings and limits, study-wide: In long-lived donors, naive CD4+ cell counts and diversity exceeded those of aged donors.

Specimen: blood. The chain couples TRBV6-2 or TRBV6-3 to TRBJ1-5, with a tentative D call TRBD1 (5 bases). The origin of this receptor is a woman aged 30 to 39 in good health. CDR3 sequence (DNA): TGTGCCAGCGGACGAAGGGATCGGGGCCAGCCCCAGCATTTT. Its protein is CASGRRDRGQPQHF.